This T cell receptor beta chain was found in a study of T-cell reconstitution after alpha-beta-depleted transplantation in children. Construction of the TCRbeta library involved unique molecular identifiers. A single record per CDR3 protein comes from TCRdb applying MiXCR to the PCR reads. The table has approximately 290,000 distinct CDR3 sequences, more than 9% seen once. Per germline, CDR1 LGHDT and CDR2 YNNKEL (reference sequence). V shed 4 bases, J shed 2 bases, and the junction held 6 bases outside the gene matches. This CDR3 region has 15 residues. With regard to this clonotype: The conserved phenylalanine or tryptophan is not found at the CDR3 terminus, so this likely reflects a read error.

The sequence came from a male patient aged 2-9 years who had a stem cell transplant for chronic granulomatous disease, so the T cells may come from the graft donor. The chain joins TRBV3-1 to TRBJ2-3; the match to TRBD1 covers 7 bases. This material consisted of peripheral blood, taken 180 days after TCRalphabeta/CD19-depleted stem cell transplant. In nucleotides, the CDR3 is TGTGCCAGCAGCCGGAGACAGGGCACCACAGATACGCAGTATTAT. Its protein product is CASSRRQGTTDTQYY.